The source of this TCR beta chain is a study of PD-1 blockade in classical Hodgkin lymphoma. This table comes from immunoSEQ multiplex PCR, and its TCRdb copy is limited to in-frame clones, with some not included. Of 66,000 or so clones listed, roughly two thirds are singletons. The CDR3 contains 15 residues. V was shortened by 0 bases and J by 0 bases, with 6 bases between the two germline ends. The germline gives CDR1 SGDLS, CDR2 YYNGEE. Each and every patient relapsed after autologous stem cell transplantation, and patients got differing brentuximab vedotin exposure. The chain combines TRBV9 with TRBJ2-2; unclear D gene. The specimen was peripheral blood mononuclear cells (PBMCs), collected before the second cycle of nivolumab. The clonotype was recovered from a human donor with classical Hodgkin lymphoma. The CDR3 DNA sequence: TGTGCCAGCAGCGTAGGAGGAACGAACACCGGGGAGCTGTTTTTT. Translating it yields CASSVGGTNTGELFF.